The TCR beta chain described here comes from a study of tumor-infiltrating lymphocytes in glioblastoma multiforme. This clonotype has just a few counts. Its cognate antigen is unknown. Study findings and constraints: The T cells in this sample were not sorted into functional subsets.

Three nested ARM-PCR rounds with V-beta and C-beta primers built TCRB libraries. Each CDR3 protein is one row after TCRdb ran MiXCR on the multiplex PCR reads. Of 10,000 or so distinct CDR3 sequences in the sample, 71% were seen once. The TCR was taken from a male donor with glioblastoma. The sequencing input was brain tumor tissue.

CDR3 protein: CSARTSGEATYEQYF. The CDR3 DNA reads as TGCAGTGCTCGGACTAGCGGGGAAGCCACCTACGAGCAGTACTTC. The chain has TRBV20-1 and TRBJ2-7; 12 bases map to TRBD2. Per the germline V gene, CDR1 is DFQATT and CDR2 is SNEGSKA (reference sequence). Unmatched junction bases numbered 7, after V lost 5 bases and J lost 2 bases. CDR3 length equals 15 residues.